This is a list of T cell receptor beta chains from one sample in a study of PD-L1 blockade in urothelial cancer. Clones were sequenced by immunoSEQ multiplex PCR, and TCRdb holds only the in-frame ones, with some missing. The data contain about 35,000 clones, about four fifths of them seen just once; the ten biggest clones take up over 9.5%. The specimen comprised PBMCs, sampled around atezolizumab (anti-PD-L1) treatment. These receptors all come from a man aged 40-55 years with urothelial cancer. Both conserved end residues are part of each CDR3. D genes are given only for firm matches. Size values are once, few and many counts, or a class for expanded clones, and some rows have none.

NA	once	TRBV9	TRBJ2-7	TGTGCCAGCAGCGTAGTAGAGGAGAGTGAGCAGTACTTC	CASSVVEESEQYF
TRBD1	NA	TRBV6-5	TRBJ2-1	TGTGCCAGCAGGCCGGGACAGGGTCGCCCCAATGAGCAGTTCTTC	CASRPGQGRPNEQFF
NA	NA	TRBV28	TRBJ2-7	TGTGCCAGCAGTTTGGCCACCTACGAGCAGTACTTC	CASSLATYEQYF
NA	NA	TRBV7-2	TRBJ2-3	TGTGCCAGCAAGACGGGAGTATCCACAGATACGCAGTATTTT	CASKTGVSTDTQYF
TRBD1	NA	TRBV30	TRBJ1-2	TGTGCCTGGACGAGGACAGGGGGACCCAACTATGGCTACACCTTC	CAWTRTGGPNYGYTF
NA	NA	TRBV18	TRBJ1-3	TGTGCCAGCTCACCTATTACAGGGACTGGAAACACCATATATTTT	CASSPITGTGNTIYF
NA	NA	TRBV6-4	TRBJ2-5	TGTGCCAGCAGTGACTCGAAACGGAGACGGGAGACCCAGTACTTC	CASSDSKRRRETQYF
NA	NA	TRBV6-5	TRBJ2-3	TGTGCCAGCAGCCGTGGGTTGGGAGGAACAGATACGCAGTATTTT	CASSRGLGGTDTQYF
NA	once	TRBV7-9	TRBJ2-2	TGTGCCAGCAGCTTGGGTTCGCAGGGAACGAACACCGGGGAGCTGTTTTTT	CASSLGSQGTNTGELFF
TRBD2	NA	TRBV27	TRBJ2-3	TGTGCCAGCAACATCTGGGGTCCGGGAGGGCCCAGCACAGATACGCAGTATTTT	CASNIWGPGGPSTDTQYF
TRBD2	few	TRBV28	TRBJ2-2	TGTGCCAGCAGTCCCTCAGCGGGAGGGAGGACCGGGGAGCTGTTTTTT	CASSPSAGGRTGELFF
TRBD1	NA	TRBV7-9	TRBJ1-5	TGTGCCAGCAGCTTAGGAGGGGACAGTAGTCAGCCCCAGCATTTT	CASSLGGDSSQPQHF
TRBD1	NA	TRBV27	TRBJ2-1	TGTGCCAGCACCTTACGGGACAGGAACTACAATGAGCAGTTCTTC	CASTLRDRNYNEQFF
NA	NA	TRBV28	TRBJ1-5	TGTGCCAGCAGCCCGGCGGGCCTCTGGTCGAATCAGCCCCAGCATTTT	CASSPAGLWSNQPQHF
TRBD1	NA	TRBV5-1	TRBJ2-5	TGCGCCAGCAGCTCAGGACAGGGGGCCTTAGGGGAGACCCAGTACTTC	CASSSGQGALGETQYF
NA	NA	TRBV27	TRBJ2-4	TGTGCCAGCAGTTTATCGACAGAATTAGCCAAAAACATTCAGTACTTC	CASSLSTELAKNIQYF
TRBD1	NA	TRBV5-4	TRBJ2-5	TGTGCCAGCAGCTTGGTCGGGACAGCCCAAGAGACCCAGTACTTC	CASSLVGTAQETQYF
NA	NA	TRBV5-6	TRBJ1-2	TGTGCCAGCAGCTTGGACAGGCGGGGTGATGGCTACACCTTC	CASSLDRRGDGYTF
TRBD2	NA	TRBV4-1	TRBJ2-4	TGCGCCAGCAGCCCCGGACTAGCGGCCCCCAAGGAAGCCAAAAACATTCAGTACTTC	CASSPGLAAPKEAKNIQYF
NA	NA	TRBV19	TRBJ1-2	TGTGCCAGTAGGTGGTGGCAGGGAATGGATGGCTACACCTTC	CASRWWQGMDGYTF
NA	few	TRBV18	TRBJ2-7	TGTGCCAGCTCAGGCCCAGACAGCCTCTCCTACGAGCAGTACTTC	CASSGPDSLSYEQYF
NA	NA	TRBV7-8	TRBJ2-1	TGTGCCAGCAGCTTAATTGCGCTCAGGGACTACAATGAGCAGTTCTTC	CASSLIALRDYNEQFF
NA	NA	TRBV28	TRBJ1-5	TGTGCCAGCAGTCGTCCTGATATCTGGGGGGACAGCAATCAGCCCCAGCATTTT	CASSRPDIWGDSNQPQHF
TRBD2	NA	TRBV10-2	TRBJ2-5	TGCGCCAGCAGTGAGTTGGCTAGCGGGGGGGCGACCCAGTACTTC	CASSELASGGATQYF
TRBD2	NA	TRBV11-3	TRBJ2-7	TGTGCCAGCAGCCCTAGACTAGCGGAGGCCTCCGAGCAGTACTTC	CASSPRLAEASEQYF
TRBD1	NA	TRBV5-1	TRBJ2-5	TGCGCCAGCAGCCCGGACAGGCAAGAGACCCAGTACTTC	CASSPDRQETQYF
NA	NA	TRBV13	TRBJ1-1	TGTGCCAGCAGCACCCGACACCTAGGGGGAGCTTTCTTT	CASSTRHLGGAFF
TRBD2	NA	TRBV5-1	TRBJ2-3	TGCGCCAGCGGGACTAGTGCGGATACGCAGTATTTT	CASGTSADTQYF
TRBD1	NA	TRBV5-6	TRBJ2-6	TGTGCCAGCAGCTTGGAGACAGGGGGCTCTGGGGCCAACGTCCTGACTTTC	CASSLETGGSGANVLTF
NA	once	TRBV6-6	TRBJ1-1	TGTGCCAGCAGGAAGCCCGGGGGGAACACTGAAGCTTTCTTT	CASRKPGGNTEAFF
TRBD2	NA	TRBV10-3	TRBJ2-5	TGTGCCATCAGTGATAGGGGAGGGCGGGAGACCCAGTACTTC	CAISDRGGRETQYF
NA	NA	TRBV30	TRBJ1-1	TGTGCCTGGAGTGTACGGCGGCAGAGGTTT	CAWSVRRQRF
TRBD1	NA	TRBV5-6	TRBJ2-7	TGTGCCAGCAGCTTGAGACAGGGTTCCTACGAGCAGTACTTC	CASSLRQGSYEQYF
TRBD1	NA	TRBV6-6	TRBJ1-1	TGTGCCAGCAGCCGACAGGGGGCGCCTATAGCTGAAGCTTTCTTT	CASSRQGAPIAEAFF
TRBD1	NA	TRBV30	TRBJ1-2	TGTGCCTGGATGAGGGACAGACCCTATGGCTACACCTTC	CAWMRDRPYGYTF
TRBD2	NA	TRBV4-2	TRBJ2-1	TGTGCCAGCAGCCGACTAGCGGGAGTTGGTAATGAGCAGTTCTTC	CASSRLAGVGNEQFF
TRBD1	NA	TRBV28	TRBJ1-2	TGTGCCAGCAGTCCCACCGGGACAGGAACCTATGGCTACACCTTC	CASSPTGTGTYGYTF
TRBD2	once	TRBV7-9	TRBJ2-1	TGTGCCAGCAGACCTAGCGGGAGGGTCCCCTTCTCCTACAATGAGCAGTTCTTC	CASRPSGRVPFSYNEQFF
TRBD1	NA	TRBV29-1	TRBJ1-1	TGCAGCATAACAGGGGGCTTGAACACTGAAGCTTTCTTT	CSITGGLNTEAFF
TRBD1	NA	TRBV6-1	TRBJ2-7	TGTGCCAGCAGTCAGGACAGGGGGCGCGTGCAGTACTTC	CASSQDRGRVQYF
TRBD2	NA	TRBV28	TRBJ2-1	TGTGCCAGCCGCACCCTTAGACTAGCGGGGAACAATGAGCAGTTCTTC	CASRTLRLAGNNEQFF
TRBD1	NA	TRBV30	TRBJ1-4	TGTGCCGGACAGGGCGCGAATGAAAAACTGTTTTTT	CAGQGANEKLFF
TRBD1	NA	TRBV9	TRBJ2-2	TGTGCCAGCAGCGGCGGACAGGGGCGAACCGGGGAGCTGTTTTTT	CASSGGQGRTGELFF